A selection of T cell receptor beta chains follows, all from one sample in a study of CD8 T cells in ankylosing spondylitis. TCRdb reprocessed the 5' RACE reads with MiXCR, giving one entry per CDR3 protein. Here the sample spans 220,000 or so distinct CDR3 sequences, over 9.5% being singletons. Sequenced sample: blood, either unsorted or a sorted T cell fraction (not recorded which). The source of these receptors is a male donor with ankylosing spondylitis or in good health (not recorded which). CDR3s include the opening cysteine and the closing phenylalanine or tryptophan. The D gene is left open where the match is weak. Rows may omit the clone size; those that give it use once, few, many or a size class.

v_gene	abundance	j_gene	d_gene	CDR3nt	CDR3aa
TRBV5-1	few	TRBJ2-7	-	TGCGCCAGCAGCTTGAGTAGTATCTACGAGCAGTACTTC	CASSLSSIYEQYF
TRBV28	many	TRBJ2-1	TRBD1	TGTGCCAGCAGTTTAAGGGGGCAGTACAATGAGCAGTTCTTC	CASSLRGQYNEQFF
TRBV7-2	many	TRBJ2-7	-	TGTGCCAGCAGCTCGGATTTAAATACAGCTTACGAGCAGTACTTC	CASSSDLNTAYEQYF
TRBV7-8	many	TRBJ1-1	-	TGTGCCAGCAGCTTAGCTTCGGGGAGCGCTGAAGCTTTCTTT	CASSLASGSAEAFF
TRBV18	many	TRBJ2-1	TRBD2	TGTGCCAGCTCACAGGGACTAGCGTTCAATGAGCAGTTCTTC	CASSQGLAFNEQFF
TRBV5-1	many	TRBJ1-3	-	TGCGCCAGCGCTGCGGGGAGTACAGCTGGAAACACCATATATTTT	CASAAGSTAGNTIYF
TRBV7-9	few	TRBJ1-6	-	TGTGCCAGCAGCTTATCAAGGGGGACGTGGAAATCACCCCTCCACTTT	CASSLSRGTWKSPLHF
TRBV5-1	-	TRBJ2-5	-	TGCGCCAGCAGCGCGGACGGGACTTCCATGGAGACCCAGTACTTC	CASSADGTSMETQYF
TRBV5-1	many	TRBJ1-1	TRBD1	TGCGCCAGCACCGCGACAGGGAGCACTGAAGCTTTCTTT	CASTATGSTEAFF
TRBV20-1	-	TRBJ1-2	-	TGCAGTGATAGAGAAAGTGGAGCTAACTATGGCTACACCTTC	CSDRESGANYGYTF
TRBV2	many	TRBJ1-5	TRBD1	TGTGCCAGCCACGGACAGGGGAATCAGCCCCAGCATTTT	CASHGQGNQPQHF
TRBV10-3	many	TRBJ2-1	TRBD2	TGTGCCATCAGTGAGGGACTAGCGGGGGGTCTTGATGCGGATGAGCAGTTCTTC	CAISEGLAGGLDADEQFF
TRBV29-1	many	TRBJ1-1	-	TGCAGCGTTGCCTCCAACATAAACACTGAAGCTTTCTTT	CSVASNINTEAFF
TRBV30	-	TRBJ1-1	-	TGTGCCTGGACCTTCGGCAGGGTAAACACTGAAGCTTTCTTT	CAWTFGRVNTEAFF
TRBV3-1	-	TRBJ2-5	TRBD2	TGTGCCAGCAGCCAAGTGCGGGGGGGCCTAGAGACCCAGTACTTC	CASSQVRGGLETQYF
TRBV20-1	few	TRBJ2-1	-	TGCAGTGCTAGAAGAGTTGTGGAGGAGTTCTTC	CSARRVVEEFF
TRBV5-1	many	TRBJ1-2	-	TGCGCCAGCAGCTTGGGGGGGCTTCCTTCAGGTTACACCTTC	CASSLGGLPSGYTF
TRBV5-1	few	TRBJ2-7	TRBD2	TGCGCCAGCAGTCCCTCCCCGACTAGCGGGGGCTACGAGCAGTACTTC	CASSPSPTSGGYEQYF
TRBV5-1	many	TRBJ2-2	-	TGCGCCAGCAGCCCTTTGAAGGTGAACACCGGGGAGCTGTTTTTT	CASSPLKVNTGELFF
TRBV5-6	many	TRBJ2-2	-	TGTGCCAGCAGCCGTCCCACCGGGGAGCTGTTTTTT	CASSRPTGELFF
TRBV5-1	many	TRBJ2-3	TRBD2	TGCGCCAGCACTCTCCAAGCGGGGACTCGGGAAGATACGCAGTATTTT	CASTLQAGTREDTQYF
TRBV7-2	few	TRBJ1-2	-	TGTGCCAGCAGCTTAGAAGGAATTAACTATGGCTACACCTTC	CASSLEGINYGYTF
TRBV2	few	TRBJ1-1	-	TGTGCCAGCAGTGAACAGGGAAGAACTGAAGCTTTCTTT	CASSEQGRTEAFF
TRBV5-1	-	TRBJ1-2	TRBD1	TGCGCCAGCAGCGGGGGGGACAGCAATTACTACACCTTC	CASSGGDSNYYTF
TRBV10-2	many	TRBJ2-2	-	TGCGCCAGCAGATCTAGCGCCGGGGAGCTGTTTTTT	CASRSSAGELFF
TRBV20-1	many	TRBJ2-5	-	TGCAGTGCTAGAGATCGACAGTTAGGGAAAGAGACCCAGTACTTC	CSARDRQLGKETQYF
TRBV5-1	many	TRBJ2-1	-	TGCGCCAGCAGCTTGGGGGAGGTAAGATCCTACAATGAGCAGTTCTTC	CASSLGEVRSYNEQFF
TRBV9	few	TRBJ2-5	TRBD1	TGTGCCAGCAGCGTACAGGGGGCGAGGGAGACCCAGTACTTC	CASSVQGARETQYF
TRBV19	-	TRBJ2-5	-	TGTGCCAGTAGTCATAAGTTGATACAAGAGACCCAGTACTTC	CASSHKLIQETQYF
TRBV4-2	-	TRBJ2-5	-	TGTGCCAGGAGCCCGGGGGCAAGACAAGAGACCCAGTACTTC	CARSPGARQETQYF
TRBV4-1	-	TRBJ1-4	TRBD1	TGCGCCAGCAGCCCTGAGGGGGCTCGGGATGAAAAACTGTTTTTT	CASSPEGARDEKLFF
TRBV28	many	TRBJ2-5	-	TGTGCCAGCAGTCCATCTCTTTGGGGGGTCCAAGAGACCCAGTACTTC	CASSPSLWGVQETQYF
TRBV20-1	many	TRBJ2-1	-	TGCAGTGCTAGAGATCGCGGGGAACCATCCTACAATGAGCAGTTCTTC	CSARDRGEPSYNEQFF
TRBV20-1	many	TRBJ1-1	-	TGCAGTGCTGAGCGGGCTAACACTGAAGCTTTCTTT	CSAERANTEAFF
TRBV29-1	many	TRBJ1-4	-	TGCAGCGTTGCAGGGGAGGGGAATGAAAAACTGTTTTTT	CSVAGEGNEKLFF
TRBV2	many	TRBJ1-5	TRBD1	TGTGCCAGCAGTTTACCAGAAAACAGGGGGGTGGGCAATCAGCCCCAGCATTTT	CASSLPENRGVGNQPQHF
TRBV5-1	few	TRBJ2-7	-	TGCGCCAGCAGCTTAAATCCCGGCTACGAGCAGTACTTC	CASSLNPGYEQYF
TRBV5-1	many	TRBJ2-7	-	TGCGCCAGCAGCCCTAGTAACAGGGCTTACGAGCAGTACTTC	CASSPSNRAYEQYF
TRBV6-2/TRBV6-3	many	TRBJ2-1	-	TGTGCCAGCACCGTAGATCCTTCCTACAATGAGCAGTTCTTC	CASTVDPSYNEQFF
TRBV15	few	TRBJ2-1	TRBD1	TGTGCCACCAGCAGACCGGGGACAGGGGCGTACAATGAGCAGTTCTTC	CATSRPGTGAYNEQFF
TRBV19	once	TRBJ2-7	-	TGTGCCAGTAGTATGGCCGGGGGTCGTCGCTCCTACGAGCAGTACTTC	CASSMAGGRRSYEQYF
TRBV5-1	few	TRBJ2-3	TRBD2	TGCGCCAGCAGCTCCTGGACTAGCGGGATAGATACGCAGTATTTT	CASSSWTSGIDTQYF
TRBV27	many	TRBJ2-3	TRBD2	TGTGCCAGCAGTTTAGGGACTAGCTCAGATACGCAGTATTTT	CASSLGTSSDTQYF
TRBV12-3/TRBV12-4	many	TRBJ2-5	TRBD1	TGTGCCAGCAGGGGGACAGGGGGTGACGAGACCCAGTACTTC	CASRGTGGDETQYF
TRBV5-6	many	TRBJ1-5	TRBD1	TGTGCCAGCAGCTTGGGGGGACAGGGAAGCAATCAGCCCCAGCATTTT	CASSLGGQGSNQPQHF
TRBV27	few	TRBJ2-7	TRBD1	TGTGCCAGCAGTTCGACAGGGACCTCCTACGAGCAGTACTTC	CASSSTGTSYEQYF
TRBV7-3	few	TRBJ2-3	TRBD1	TGTGCCAGCAGCTTGGCCCTACAGGGGTCAGCAGATACGCAGTATTTT	CASSLALQGSADTQYF
TRBV20-1	many	TRBJ2-7	-	TGCAGTGCTCCCGACTTCTACGAGCAGTACTTC	CSAPDFYEQYF
TRBV20-1	-	TRBJ2-1	TRBD2	TGCTGCGCAACTCCTGGTACTAGCGGGGGAAACTTGGGTGAGCAGTTCTTC	CCATPGTSGGNLGEQFF
TRBV27	many	TRBJ2-5	TRBD2	TGTGCCAGCAGTTTTGGCAGAGTGACTAGCGGGGGGCCTCAAGAGACCCAGTACTTC	CASSFGRVTSGGPQETQYF
TRBV3-1	-	TRBJ2-1	TRBD1	TGTGCCAGCAGCCAAGTAGGGGGCAGCAATGAGCAGTTCTTC	CASSQVGGSNEQFF
TRBV3-1	many	TRBJ2-1	TRBD2	TGTGCCAGCAGCCAAGCGGGGGGGCTCTCCTACAATGAGCAGTTCTTC	CASSQAGGLSYNEQFF
TRBV5-1	many	TRBJ2-7	-	TGCGCCAGCAGCTGGTTTTTTCCGAGCTCCTACGAGCAGTACTTC	CASSWFFPSSYEQYF
TRBV12-3/TRBV12-4	-	TRBJ2-1	TRBD1	TGTGCCAGCAGTTCTGGGGGGACAGGTAACAATGAGCAGTTCTTC	CASSSGGTGNNEQFF